This is a list of T cell receptor beta chains from one sample in a study of blood T cell repertoires in COVID-19. Libraries were prepared by immunoSEQ multiplex PCR; TCRdb keeps only in-frame clonotypes and omits some of them. This sample has hundreds of thousands of clones, with roughly nine tenths found just once. Sequencing was carried out using peripheral blood. These receptors were collected from a woman aged 45-65 years with COVID-19, enrolled during active disease. Each CDR3 is given with its conserved first and last residue. A D gene is named only where the DNA matches it firmly. Part of the rows lack a size; the others show once, few, many or a class for expanded clones.

d_gene: TRBD1
abundance: -
j_gene: TRBJ1-3
v_gene: TRBV9
CDR3nt: TGTGCCAGCAGCCCAAACACAGGGGCTGGAAACACCATATATTTT
CDR3aa: CASSPNTGAGNTIYF

d_gene: TRBD1
abundance: -
j_gene: TRBJ1-2
v_gene: TRBV27
CDR3nt: TGTGCCAGCAGTTTATTGGGACAGTCTAACGTATATGGCTACACCTTC
CDR3aa: CASSLLGQSNVYGYTF

d_gene: -
abundance: -
j_gene: TRBJ2-3
v_gene: TRBV7-3
CDR3nt: TGTGCCAGCAGCTTAAGGCTTCCAGGGCAGCGAAATACGCAGTATTTT
CDR3aa: CASSLRLPGQRNTQYF

d_gene: TRBD2
abundance: -
j_gene: TRBJ2-5
v_gene: TRBV5-1
CDR3nt: TGCGCCAGCAGGAACAGAGGCACTAGCGGGGGGGACGTGGAGACCCAGTACTTC
CDR3aa: CASRNRGTSGGDVETQYF

d_gene: -
abundance: -
j_gene: TRBJ2-3
v_gene: TRBV10-1
CDR3nt: TGCGCCAGCAGCGACGGGGGAGGCGATACGCAGTATTTT
CDR3aa: CASSDGGGDTQYF

d_gene: TRBD1
abundance: once
j_gene: TRBJ2-7
v_gene: TRBV5-1
CDR3nt: TGCGCCAGCAGCCCTCCGGGACAGGGCTACGAGCAGTACTTC
CDR3aa: CASSPPGQGYEQYF

d_gene: TRBD1
abundance: -
j_gene: TRBJ2-7
v_gene: TRBV5-1
CDR3nt: TGCGCCAGCAGCTTCGGGACAGCAACTTCCTACGAGCAGTACTTC
CDR3aa: CASSFGTATSYEQYF

d_gene: -
abundance: -
j_gene: TRBJ2-3
v_gene: TRBV28
CDR3nt: TGTGCCAGCAGTTTATCCGGGTCATACACAGATACGCAGTATTTT
CDR3aa: CASSLSGSYTDTQYF

d_gene: -
abundance: -
j_gene: TRBJ1-2
v_gene: TRBV9
CDR3nt: TGTGCCAGCAGCGCCGAGGACTATGGCTACACCTTC
CDR3aa: CASSAEDYGYTF

d_gene: TRBD2
abundance: -
j_gene: TRBJ2-3
v_gene: TRBV11-2
CDR3nt: TGTGCCAGCAGCTTAGGTAGCGGGGGGATCACAGATACGCAGTATTTT
CDR3aa: CASSLGSGGITDTQYF

d_gene: -
abundance: once
j_gene: TRBJ1-1
v_gene: TRBV18
CDR3nt: TGTGCCAGCTCACCGAGGAACGGGAACACTGAAGCTTTCTTT
CDR3aa: CASSPRNGNTEAFF

d_gene: TRBD1
abundance: -
j_gene: TRBJ2-5
v_gene: TRBV7-7
CDR3nt: TGTGCCAGCAGCCTCTTGGGACAGCAAGAGACCCAGTACTTC
CDR3aa: CASSLLGQQETQYF

d_gene: -
abundance: -
j_gene: TRBJ1-2
v_gene: TRBV2
CDR3nt: TGTGCCAGCAGTGATTCTCGAGTACACTATGGCTACACCTTC
CDR3aa: CASSDSRVHYGYTF

d_gene: -
abundance: -
j_gene: TRBJ1-2
v_gene: TRBV18
CDR3nt: TGTGCCAGCTCACCAACCACGGGGTCCGGCTACACCTTC
CDR3aa: CASSPTTGSGYTF

d_gene: TRBD1
abundance: -
j_gene: TRBJ1-2
v_gene: TRBV5-1
CDR3nt: TGCGCCAGCTATGGGGGACAGAGAGGTACAGCTAACTATGGCTACACCTTC
CDR3aa: CASYGGQRGTANYGYTF

d_gene: TRBD1
abundance: -
j_gene: TRBJ1-6
v_gene: TRBV5-1
CDR3nt: TGCGCCAGCAGCCCGGACAGGGACGCCTATAATTCACCCCTCCACTTT
CDR3aa: CASSPDRDAYNSPLHF

d_gene: -
abundance: -
j_gene: TRBJ1-1
v_gene: TRBV19
CDR3nt: TGTGCCAGTAGGGGTAGGGGTGAGAGCTTAGCTTTCTTT
CDR3aa: CASRGRGESLAFF

d_gene: -
abundance: -
j_gene: TRBJ1-2
v_gene: TRBV29-1
CDR3nt: TGCAGCGTTTCTGAGGGTGGAAACTATGGCTACACCTTC
CDR3aa: CSVSEGGNYGYTF

d_gene: TRBD2
abundance: -
j_gene: TRBJ2-2
v_gene: TRBV9
CDR3nt: TGTGCCAGCAGCGACCGACTAGCGGGGGCCGGGGAGCTGTTTTTT
CDR3aa: CASSDRLAGAGELFF

d_gene: -
abundance: -
j_gene: TRBJ2-3
v_gene: TRBV5-4
CDR3nt: TGTGCCAGCAGCTTGGTGGGCGGGGGCCAAGATACGCAGTATTTT
CDR3aa: CASSLVGGGQDTQYF

d_gene: TRBD2
abundance: -
j_gene: TRBJ2-1
v_gene: TRBV2
CDR3nt: TGTGCCAGCAGACCTCTAGCGGGGGGGCTCAATGAGCAGTTCTTC
CDR3aa: CASRPLAGGLNEQFF

d_gene: TRBD1
abundance: few
j_gene: TRBJ1-2
v_gene: TRBV4-1
CDR3nt: TGCGCCAGCAGCCAAAACACCGACAGGGGGGATGGCTACACCTTC
CDR3aa: CASSQNTDRGDGYTF

d_gene: -
abundance: -
j_gene: TRBJ2-7
v_gene: TRBV5-6
CDR3nt: TGTGCCAGCAGCTTGGCCGGGTCAGGGGCGACGGGGGAGCAGTACTTC
CDR3aa: CASSLAGSGATGEQYF

d_gene: -
abundance: once
j_gene: TRBJ1-6
v_gene: TRBV10-2
CDR3nt: TGCGCCAGCAGTGAAATGGATCGGGATTCACCCCTCCACTTT
CDR3aa: CASSEMDRDSPLHF

d_gene: -
abundance: -
j_gene: TRBJ1-2
v_gene: TRBV7-8
CDR3nt: TGTGCCAGCAGCTTAGGAGTGAGAAACTATGGCTACACCTTC
CDR3aa: CASSLGVRNYGYTF

d_gene: -
abundance: -
j_gene: TRBJ2-7
v_gene: TRBV10-3
CDR3nt: TGTGCCACCACGGACTTCCCGAGCTCCTACGAGCAGTACTTC
CDR3aa: CATTDFPSSYEQYF

d_gene: -
abundance: -
j_gene: TRBJ1-1
v_gene: TRBV3-1/TRBV3-2
CDR3nt: TGTGCCAGCAGCCGGGAGGGGAACACTGAAGCTTTCTTT
CDR3aa: CASSREGNTEAFF

d_gene: TRBD1
abundance: -
j_gene: TRBJ1-4
v_gene: TRBV3-1/TRBV3-2
CDR3nt: TGTGCCAGCCGCAGGGGGGAAAAACTGTTTTTT
CDR3aa: CASRRGEKLFF

d_gene: -
abundance: -
j_gene: TRBJ2-7
v_gene: TRBV5-4
CDR3nt: TGTGCCAGCAGCTATGGGGGCGGGGGAACCTACGAGCAGTACTTC
CDR3aa: CASSYGGGGTYEQYF

d_gene: -
abundance: -
j_gene: TRBJ1-2
v_gene: TRBV18
CDR3nt: TGTGCCAGCTCACCATCGGCCAGGGGTGATGGCTACACCTTC
CDR3aa: CASSPSARGDGYTF

d_gene: TRBD1
abundance: -
j_gene: TRBJ1-4
v_gene: TRBV5-1
CDR3nt: TGCGCCAGCAGCTTACGCTCGACAGGGGAAAATGAAAAACTGTTTTTT
CDR3aa: CASSLRSTGENEKLFF

d_gene: TRBD2
abundance: -
j_gene: TRBJ2-7
v_gene: TRBV12-5
CDR3nt: TGTGCTAGTGGTTCCCGGGGGGGGGCCGAGCAGTACTTC
CDR3aa: CASGSRGGAEQYF

d_gene: -
abundance: -
j_gene: TRBJ1-1
v_gene: TRBV7-2
CDR3nt: TGTGCCAGCAGTTCGATTCCGGGTGCGCTAGGAGCTTTCTTT
CDR3aa: CASSSIPGALGAFF

d_gene: -
abundance: -
j_gene: TRBJ2-1
v_gene: TRBV9
CDR3nt: TGTGCCAGCAGCTCGGACGGGGGGCCCGATGAGCAGTTCTTC
CDR3aa: CASSSDGGPDEQFF

d_gene: TRBD1
abundance: -
j_gene: TRBJ2-1
v_gene: TRBV5-1
CDR3nt: TGCGCCAGCAGCTTTAGACAGGGCCGGCTCAATGAGCAGTTCTTC
CDR3aa: CASSFRQGRLNEQFF

d_gene: TRBD1
abundance: -
j_gene: TRBJ1-5
v_gene: TRBV2
CDR3nt: TGTGCCAGCAGTGGAACAGGGGGCGGGAATCAGCCCCAGCATTTT
CDR3aa: CASSGTGGGNQPQHF

d_gene: TRBD1
abundance: -
j_gene: TRBJ1-1
v_gene: TRBV2
CDR3nt: TGTGCCAGCATAACAGGGACAGGGAACACTGAAGCTTTCTTT
CDR3aa: CASITGTGNTEAFF

d_gene: TRBD1
abundance: -
j_gene: TRBJ2-2
v_gene: TRBV19
CDR3nt: TGTGCCAGTAGTATCGGGACAGGTCAAACCGGGGAGCTGTTTTTT
CDR3aa: CASSIGTGQTGELFF

d_gene: -
abundance: -
j_gene: TRBJ2-1
v_gene: TRBV5-1
CDR3nt: TGCGCCAGCAGCTTGTATGAGGGTCCTAATGAGCAGTTCTTC
CDR3aa: CASSLYEGPNEQFF

d_gene: -
abundance: -
j_gene: TRBJ1-3
v_gene: TRBV11-1
CDR3nt: TGTGCCAGCAGCCGTAGTCTTGGAAACACCATATATTTT
CDR3aa: CASSRSLGNTIYF

d_gene: TRBD1
abundance: -
j_gene: TRBJ1-3
v_gene: TRBV28
CDR3nt: TGTGCCAGCAGTATCCGGACAGGGGGAACGTCTGGAAACACCATATATTTT
CDR3aa: CASSIRTGGTSGNTIYF

d_gene: TRBD1
abundance: -
j_gene: TRBJ1-3
v_gene: TRBV29-1
CDR3nt: TGCAGCGTTCTCCACCCCAGGGGGCCTGGAAACACCATATATTTT
CDR3aa: CSVLHPRGPGNTIYF

d_gene: -
abundance: -
j_gene: TRBJ1-1
v_gene: TRBV5-1
CDR3nt: TGCGCCAGCAGCTACACAGGGCCCGGGGACACTGAAGCTTTCTTT
CDR3aa: CASSYTGPGDTEAFF

d_gene: TRBD1
abundance: -
j_gene: TRBJ1-1
v_gene: TRBV27
CDR3nt: TGTGCCAGCAGTTTGGGACAGGCCACTGAAGCTTTCTTT
CDR3aa: CASSLGQATEAFF

d_gene: -
abundance: -
j_gene: TRBJ2-7
v_gene: TRBV12-3/TRBV12-4
CDR3nt: TGTGCCAGCAGTTTAGGACAATACGAGCAGTACTTC
CDR3aa: CASSLGQYEQYF

d_gene: -
abundance: -
j_gene: TRBJ1-2
v_gene: TRBV5-1
CDR3nt: TGCGCCAGCAGCTTGTACTCAGGGGACTATGGCTACACCTTC
CDR3aa: CASSLYSGDYGYTF

d_gene: -
abundance: -
j_gene: TRBJ1-5
v_gene: TRBV6-5
CDR3nt: TGTGCCAGCAGTCTCGGGCCTCCGGGGGGGGTGGCCCAGCATTTT
CDR3aa: CASSLGPPGGVAQHF

d_gene: -
abundance: -
j_gene: TRBJ2-2
v_gene: TRBV7-8
CDR3nt: TGTGCCAGCAGCTCAGGGGTGGCGAGCACCGGGGAGCTGTTTTTT
CDR3aa: CASSSGVASTGELFF

d_gene: -
abundance: -
j_gene: TRBJ1-6
v_gene: TRBV3-1/TRBV3-2
CDR3nt: TGTGCCAGCAGCCACTCCGGACATCTCAATTCACCCCTCCACTTT
CDR3aa: CASSHSGHLNSPLHF

d_gene: -
abundance: -
j_gene: TRBJ1-1
v_gene: TRBV2
CDR3nt: TGTGCCAGCAGTGAAGTAAAGAACACTGAAGCTTTCTTT
CDR3aa: CASSEVKNTEAFF

d_gene: -
abundance: -
j_gene: TRBJ1-3
v_gene: TRBV29-1
CDR3nt: TGCAGCGTTGAAGGTTGGGGGGACACCATATATTTT
CDR3aa: CSVEGWGDTIYF